This T cell receptor beta chain was retrieved from a study of blood T cell repertoires in COVID-19. Study summary: Acute and convalescent COVID-19 specimens originated in the United States, Italy and Spain.

Original processing notes: By means of reference gene primer amplification, nucleated cell counts were estimated. Generated by immunoSEQ multiplex PCR, the TCRdb table keeps only in-frame clones and is missing some. V and J calls plus clone size are reproduced from that table; the DNA served to infer D and trimming. The sample has around 230,000 clones; about nine tenths are singletons. The ends were cut back, 4 bases at V and 1 base at J, with 7 bases in the middle. The germline V gene has CDR1 WSHSY and CDR2 SAAADI. This CDR3 comprises 13 residues. Patients from Seattle were sampled longitudinally, starting during active infection.

The receptor's source is a man aged 45-60 years with COVID-19, enrolled during active disease. The specimen was peripheral blood. The chain employs TRBV10-2 and TRBJ1-1; D may be TRBD1 (5 bases). As DNA, the CDR3 is TGCGCCAGCAGTGGAGACAGGAACACTGAAGCTTTCTTT. Translation: CASSGDRNTEAFF.